Detailed here is one T cell receptor beta chain. This clonotype came up once. What antigen it recognizes has not been identified. There are no base qualities to consult, and no much larger clone falls within one base. One read alone lends weak support. The sample originates from a study of CD8 T cells in Susac syndrome (dated by TCRdb to the late 2010s). With regard to the full study: Whether CD8+ T cell activation and differentiation in Susac syndrome was antigen driven was tested using repertoire sequencing. The study compared CD8+ T cell repertoire clonality among 12 healthy donors, 14 Susac syndrome patients and about 16 multiple sclerosis patients. Broad study findings and their caveats: The number of individuals in the TCR sequencing and HLA analysis was acknowledged as relatively small.

RNA was extracted using the RNeasy kit, and about 0.5 to 1 ug of the RNA was reverse transcribed with random hexamers. The immunoSEQ multiplex PCR assay, which covers 54 Vbeta and 13 Jbeta segments, was used to amplify TCR beta CDR3 regions. To correct PCR amplification bias, a synthetic template baseline was used for both primer optimization and computational correction. From the authors' description of their analysis: Reads were assigned to V, D and J genes according to IMGT and analyzed in immunoSEQ Analyzer, with only productive sequences retained. To calculate clonality, Shannon entropy was normalized by log2 of the number of productive unique sequences and then subtracted from one. For each patient and control, public and private clones were evaluated among the 100 most prevalent clones. Susac-specific clones were defined as absent from healthy and MS cohorts, around 980 published viral clones and other ImmuneACCESS disease sequences. TCRdb reprocessing: public reads trimmed at Q25 with fastp, clones called with MiXCR, in-frame beta chains kept. Every distinct CDR3 protein forms one entry, paired with its most common genes and DNA. The V and J calls here are based on TCRdb, not the publication. Counted in this sample were a few hundred thousand distinct CDR3 sequences; 80% to 95% of them appeared once. Around 0.15% of the sample rests with the top ten.

CDR1 and CDR2 were assigned from the germline V gene (reference sequence) as LGHDT and YNNKEL. Spanning cysteine to phenylalanine, the CDR3 consists of 15 amino acids. Only the CDR3 region is kept as DNA, spanning 45 bases read in frame from base 1. V sheds 0 bases and J sheds 4 bases, leaving 10 bases between their ends. Peripheral blood CD8+ and CD4+ T cells from healthy donors, Susac syndrome patients and multiple sclerosis patients were profiled by high-throughput TCR beta sequencing. The multiple sclerosis controls were treatment-naive patients whose relapsing-remitting disease, either stable or active, fulfilled the revised McDonald criteria. CD8+ TEMRA cells were enriched by FACS, while bulk CD8+ and CD4+ T cells were purified by magnetic negative isolation. Blood was collected in EDTA tubes and processed within 24 hours, with PBMCs isolated through density gradient centrifugation. PBMCs intended for TCR sequencing were frozen in liquid nitrogen and were later thawed in a 37 degrees C water bath. Purity of sorted or isolated CD4+, CD8+ and CD8+ TEMRA cells was at least 90%.

The chain links TRBV3-1 with TRBJ2-1; no confident D gene assignment can be made. The TCR originated in a human donor with multiple sclerosis. The sequencing input was CD8+ T cells from PBMCs. The DNA reads as follows: TGTGCCAGCAGCCAAGATCATGATCTTTACAATGAGCAGTTCTTC. It is translated as CASSQDHDLYNEQFF.